This is a list of T cell receptor beta chains from one sample in a study of cytomegalovirus exposure and HLA in healthy donors. Method: immunoSEQ multiplex PCR; TCRdb's copy keeps in-frame clones and lacks some. The repertoire holds 90,000 to 110,000 clones, with less than 80% as singletons. Sequencing was carried out using PBMCs. The receptor set was obtained from a man aged 30 to 45 in good health and CMV-seronegative. Each CDR3 is given with its conserved first and last residue. The D gene is left open where the match is weak. The listing skips clone size in some rows; elsewhere it reads once, few, many or a size class.

d_gene: .; len: 14; j_gene: TRBJ1-2; v_gene: TRBV7-2; abundance: .; CDR3aa: CASSSWTNGGGYTF; CDR3nt: TGTGCCAGCAGCTCGTGGACGAACGGGGGAGGCTACACCTTC
d_gene: .; len: 15; j_gene: TRBJ1-5; v_gene: TRBV28; abundance: .; CDR3aa: CASSFQGQGNQPQHF; CDR3nt: TGTGCCAGCAGTTTCCAGGGGCAAGGAAATCAGCCCCAGCATTTT
d_gene: .; len: 14; j_gene: TRBJ1-1; v_gene: TRBV27; abundance: .; CDR3aa: CASSPNSFNTEAFF; CDR3nt: TGTGCCAGCAGCCCAAACAGCTTCAACACTGAAGCTTTCTTT
d_gene: .; len: 14; j_gene: TRBJ1-4; v_gene: TRBV4-3; abundance: .; CDR3aa: CASSLLGSNEKLFF; CDR3nt: TGCGCCAGCAGCCTGCTGGGGAGTAATGAAAAACTGTTTTTT
d_gene: .; len: 13; j_gene: TRBJ1-2; v_gene: TRBV19; abundance: .; CDR3aa: CASSMLLRDGYTF; CDR3nt: TGTGCCAGTAGTATGCTCTTGCGAGATGGCTACACCTTC
d_gene: TRBD2; len: 16; j_gene: TRBJ2-1; v_gene: TRBV5-6; abundance: .; CDR3aa: CASSLGGRGLYDEQFF; CDR3nt: TGTGCCAGCAGCTTGGGCGGGAGGGGGCTTTACGATGAGCAGTTCTTC
d_gene: .; len: 10; j_gene: TRBJ1-1; v_gene: TRBV28; abundance: few; CDR3aa: CASRQGEAFF; CDR3nt: TGTGCCAGCAGACAGGGTGAAGCTTTCTTT
d_gene: TRBD1; len: 15; j_gene: TRBJ2-7; v_gene: TRBV5-1; abundance: .; CDR3aa: CASSLSRTGSYEQYF; CDR3nt: TGCGCCAGCAGCTTGTCCCGGACAGGGTCCTACGAGCAGTACTTC
d_gene: TRBD1; len: 15; j_gene: TRBJ2-5; v_gene: TRBV19; abundance: few; CDR3aa: CASSPTGVDQETQYF; CDR3nt: TGTGCCAGTAGCCCGACAGGGGTTGACCAAGAGACCCAGTACTTC
d_gene: .; len: 15; j_gene: TRBJ1-6; v_gene: TRBV2; abundance: .; CDR3aa: CASRDGGYHNSPLHF; CDR3nt: TGTGCCAGCAGGGACGGGGGATACCATAATTCACCCCTCCACTTT
d_gene: .; len: 14; j_gene: TRBJ1-5; v_gene: TRBV4-1; abundance: few; CDR3aa: CASSQVAGNQPQHF; CDR3nt: TGCGCCAGCAGCCAAGTTGCAGGGAATCAGCCCCAGCATTTT
d_gene: .; len: 16; j_gene: TRBJ2-1; v_gene: TRBV28; abundance: .; CDR3aa: CASSEMGLRINNEQFF; CDR3nt: TGTGCCAGCAGTGAGATGGGACTTCGAATAAACAATGAGCAGTTCTTC
d_gene: .; len: 15; j_gene: TRBJ2-6; v_gene: TRBV6-1; abundance: .; CDR3aa: CASSDRVSGANVLTF; CDR3nt: TGTGCCAGCAGTGACAGGGTCTCTGGGGCCAACGTCCTGACTTTC
d_gene: TRBD1; len: 16; j_gene: TRBJ1-2; v_gene: TRBV6-6; abundance: once; CDR3aa: CASSYSGGQGVYGYTF; CDR3nt: TGTGCCAGCAGTTACTCTGGAGGACAGGGGGTTTACGGCTACACCTTC
d_gene: TRBD2; len: 16; j_gene: TRBJ2-2; v_gene: TRBV9; abundance: .; CDR3aa: CASSDLSGGNTGELFF; CDR3nt: TGTGCCAGCAGCGATCTCAGCGGGGGGAACACCGGGGAGCTGTTTTTT
d_gene: .; len: 14; j_gene: TRBJ2-5; v_gene: TRBV14; abundance: .; CDR3aa: CASTPRQGFETQYF; CDR3nt: TGTGCCAGCACCCCACGGCAGGGATTCGAGACCCAGTACTTC
d_gene: .; len: 14; j_gene: TRBJ1-1; v_gene: TRBV7-6; abundance: .; CDR3aa: CASSLGTANTEAFF; CDR3nt: TGTGCCAGCAGCTTAGGGACAGCCAACACTGAAGCTTTCTTT
d_gene: .; len: 14; j_gene: TRBJ2-7; v_gene: TRBV10-1; abundance: few; CDR3aa: CASSELQASYEQYF; CDR3nt: TGCGCCAGCAGTGAACTCCAAGCCTCCTACGAGCAGTACTTC
d_gene: TRBD2; len: 14; j_gene: TRBJ2-7; v_gene: TRBV29-1; abundance: .; CDR3aa: CSVEPGGSTYEQYF; CDR3nt: TGCAGCGTTGAACCGGGGGGATCAACCTACGAGCAGTACTTC
d_gene: .; len: 16; j_gene: TRBJ2-3; v_gene: TRBV15; abundance: .; CDR3aa: CATSRDFGGDKNTQYF; CDR3nt: TGTGCCACCAGCAGAGATTTCGGGGGTGATAAGAATACGCAGTATTTT
d_gene: TRBD1; len: 16; j_gene: TRBJ1-1; v_gene: TRBV6-6; abundance: .; CDR3aa: CASSHGTAWENTEAFF; CDR3nt: TGTGCCAGCAGTCACGGGACAGCCTGGGAGAACACTGAAGCTTTCTTT
d_gene: .; len: 12; j_gene: TRBJ2-7; v_gene: TRBV11-2; abundance: .; CDR3aa: CASSLVAEEQYF; CDR3nt: TGTGCCAGCAGCTTAGTAGCAGAAGAGCAGTACTTC
d_gene: TRBD1; len: 13; j_gene: TRBJ1-1; v_gene: TRBV27; abundance: .; CDR3aa: CASYGQGATEAFF; CDR3nt: TGTGCCAGCTACGGACAGGGAGCAACTGAAGCTTTCTTT
d_gene: TRBD1; len: 15; j_gene: TRBJ1-6; v_gene: TRBV7-2; abundance: .; CDR3aa: CASSRQGGEGSPLHF; CDR3nt: TGTGCCAGCAGCCGACAAGGGGGCGAAGGTTCACCCCTCCACTTT
d_gene: TRBD1; len: 19; j_gene: TRBJ1-6; v_gene: TRBV7-6; abundance: .; CDR3aa: CASSFRDRGLSSYNSPLHF; CDR3nt: TGTGCCAGCAGCTTCCGAGACAGGGGGCTGAGCTCCTATAATTCACCCCTCCACTTT
d_gene: .; len: 17; j_gene: TRBJ1-1; v_gene: TRBV11-2; abundance: few; CDR3aa: CASSREGLGVGWAEAFF; CDR3nt: TGTGCCAGCAGCCGGGAGGGGCTAGGGGTTGGGTGGGCTGAAGCTTTCTTT
d_gene: .; len: 16; j_gene: TRBJ1-2; v_gene: TRBV5-4; abundance: few; CDR3aa: CASSLGLRQSLYGYTF; CDR3nt: TGTGCCAGCAGCTTGGGCCTCAGACAGTCCCTCTATGGCTACACCTTC
d_gene: .; len: 14; j_gene: TRBJ2-7; v_gene: TRBV19; abundance: .; CDR3aa: CASRDDRSTYEQYF; CDR3nt: TGTGCCAGTAGGGACGACAGGTCCACCTACGAGCAGTACTTC
d_gene: .; len: 18; j_gene: TRBJ2-3; v_gene: TRBV4-3; abundance: .; CDR3aa: CASSQEPWTDASTDTQYF; CDR3nt: TGCGCCAGCAGCCAAGAGCCGTGGACAGACGCTAGCACAGATACGCAGTATTTT
d_gene: .; len: 14; j_gene: TRBJ1-4; v_gene: TRBV5-4; abundance: few; CDR3aa: CASSLRTVNEKLFF; CDR3nt: TGTGCCAGCAGCTTGAGGACAGTTAATGAAAAACTGTTTTTT
d_gene: .; len: 13; j_gene: TRBJ1-1; v_gene: TRBV7-2; abundance: .; CDR3aa: CASSLDPLTEAFF; CDR3nt: TGTGCCAGCAGCTTAGATCCACTCACTGAAGCTTTCTTT
d_gene: .; len: 14; j_gene: TRBJ1-6; v_gene: TRBV4-3; abundance: .; CDR3aa: CASSQGKGSRPLHF; CDR3nt: TGCGCCAGCAGCCAAGGGAAAGGGAGCAGACCCCTCCACTTT
d_gene: TRBD2; len: 15; j_gene: TRBJ2-1; v_gene: TRBV19; abundance: .; CDR3aa: CASSIVGGGYNEQFF; CDR3nt: TGTGCCAGTAGTATAGTGGGGGGGGGATACAATGAGCAGTTCTTC
d_gene: .; len: 15; j_gene: TRBJ1-4; v_gene: TRBV4-3; abundance: few; CDR3aa: CASSQDRSTNEKLFF; CDR3nt: TGCGCCAGCAGCCAAGACAGATCAACTAATGAAAAACTGTTTTTT
d_gene: .; len: 15; j_gene: TRBJ2-5; v_gene: TRBV7-8; abundance: .; CDR3aa: CASKNSAPRLETQYF; CDR3nt: TGTGCCAGCAAAAATTCAGCTCCCAGGTTGGAGACCCAGTACTTC
d_gene: .; len: 15; j_gene: TRBJ2-7; v_gene: TRBV7-8; abundance: .; CDR3aa: CASSPRGRSFGEQYF; CDR3nt: TGTGCCAGCAGCCCGCGGGGCAGAAGTTTTGGTGAGCAGTACTTC
d_gene: .; len: 16; j_gene: TRBJ2-7; v_gene: TRBV12-2; abundance: .; CDR3aa: CASRLAPEIFSYEQYF; CDR3nt: TGTGCAAGTCGCTTAGCGCCGGAGATTTTTTCCTACGAGCAGTACTTC
d_gene: TRBD2; len: 15; j_gene: TRBJ2-7; v_gene: TRBV28; abundance: .; CDR3aa: CASRPSGRARYEQYF; CDR3nt: TGTGCCAGCAGACCTAGCGGGAGGGCGAGGTACGAGCAGTACTTC
d_gene: .; len: 14; j_gene: TRBJ1-4; v_gene: TRBV2; abundance: .; CDR3aa: CASSDVGRGEKLFF; CDR3nt: TGTGCCAGCAGTGACGTGGGAAGGGGGGAAAAACTGTTTTTT
d_gene: TRBD2; len: 15; j_gene: TRBJ2-5; v_gene: TRBV19; abundance: .; CDR3aa: CASSIGSGGKETQYF; CDR3nt: TGTGCCAGTAGTATAGGGTCGGGGGGAAAAGAGACCCAGTACTTC